The 27 T cell receptor beta chains below all came from one sample that was sequenced in a study of human T cells and chemical hapten exposure. MiXCR, applied by TCRdb to the RACE reads, yields one record per CDR3 protein. This repertoire shows around 120,000 distinct CDR3 sequences, around 10% found once; its top ten account for 3% to 4.5%. Time point denoted: patch test 1, 2 weeks after DPC sensitization. Treatment: therapeutic diphenylcyclopropenone sensitization with weekly scalp DPC. This specimen was whole blood, taken in connection with sensitization to the hapten diphenylcyclopropenone (DPC). The receptors derive from a middle-aged woman with alopecia areata. Some clones in this sample may be carry-over from other donors' samples.

This clonotype was seen at least ten times. V gene TRBV11-2 combines with J gene TRBJ2-7; tentatively, D is TRBD2 (7 bases). The ends were cut back, 1 base at V and 4 bases at J, with 11 bases in the middle. The CDR3 contains 14 residues. Germline V gene sequence: CDR1 SGHAT, CDR2 FQNNGV. The CDR3 loop reads CASSLAGEGYEQYF. In DNA form, the CDR3 reads TGTGCCAGCAGCTTAGCAGGGGAGGGGTACGAGCAGTACTTC.

In its sample, this clonotype was seen a few times. This chain uses TRBV5-1 with TRBJ2-7, with TRBD1 as a possible D gene (8 bases). Trimming stripped 3 bases from V and 2 bases from J, with 18 bases between. The CDR3 runs 16 residues. Per germline, CDR1 SGHRS and CDR2 YFSETQ. The CDR3 bases are TGCGCCAGCAGCTCAACGGGGGGACAGGCACCCTACGAGCAGTACTTC. Amino acids: CASSSTGGQAPYEQYF.

This clonotype came up a few times. The genes are TRBV5-5 and TRBJ1-1; 8 bases agree with TRBD1. Germline V gene data show CDR1 as SGHKS and CDR2 as YYEKEE (reference sequence). This CDR3 comprises 15 residues. Trimming took 4 bases from V and 2 from J; bases not matched to a gene: 7. The CDR3 here is CASSHGQGVNTEAFF. The CDR3 coding sequence is TGTGCCAGCAGCCACGGACAGGGTGTAAACACTGAAGCTTTCTTT.

This sequence joins TRBV12-3 or TRBV12-4 and TRBJ1-2, with a tentative D call TRBD1 (5 bases). V was pared by 7 bases and J by 0 bases, with 18 bases between. This CDR3 has 16 residues. CDR3 nucleotide sequence: TGTGCCAGCACCCCCCATTCAGGGAAACCTAACTATGGCTACACCTTC. It encodes CASTPHSGKPNYGYTF.

The rearrangement joins TRBV3-2 to TRBJ1-2. TRBV3-2 is a recognized pseudogene. The CDR3 is 15 amino acids. In DNA form, the CDR3 reads TGTGCCAGCAGCCAAGATCTCGCAGACCTCTATGGCTACACCTTC. This sequence encodes CASSQDLADLYGYTF.

V is TRBV20-1 and J is TRBJ2-7; 7 bases agree with TRBD1. This CDR3 region has 13 residues. Germline CDR1 DFQATT, CDR2 SNEGSKA (reference sequence). V trimming: 3 bases; J trimming: 5 bases; junction bases outside the gene matches: 7. The CDR3 protein is CSASRQGDHEQYF. CDR3 bases: TGCAGTGCTAGCAGGCAGGGGGATCACGAGCAGTACTTC.

This clonotype was found a few times. This chain joins TRBV5-1 and TRBJ2-3, with 9 bases matching TRBD1. Germline trimming cut 0 bases from V and 3 bases from J; bases unmatched to any gene: 5. Germline CDR1 and CDR2: SGHRS and YFSETQ. CDR3 length: 16 residues. DNA of the CDR3: TGCGCCAGCAGCTTGGAAGGGGACAGGGTGACAGATACGCAGTATTTT. The encoded protein is CASSLEGDRVTDTQYF.

This chain links TRBV3-1 with TRBJ2-3; either TRBD1 or TRBD2 may fit D (6 bases each). Germline V CDR1 and CDR2: LGHDT, YNNKEL (reference sequence). V was cut by 5 bases and J by 6 bases, with 18 bases left in between. There are 15 residues in the CDR3. The CDR3 sequence: CASSDRKGGGDTQYF. The CDR3 DNA sequence: TGTGCCAGCAGCGACAGGAAGGGAGGCGGTGATACGCAGTATTTT.

This clonotype has just a few counts. The DNA for the CDR3 is TGTGCCAGTAGATACAGTCTGGGTCGGTACAATGAGCAGTTCTTC. Its translation: CASRYSLGRYNEQFF. The chain employs TRBV19 and TRBJ2-1; D gene ambiguous. The CDR3 sequence is 15 residues long. In germline, CDR1 is LNHDA, CDR2 SQIVND (reference sequence). V gave up 6 bases and J gave up 4 bases, with 16 bases separating them.

This clonotype appeared a few times. The genes are TRBV11-2 and TRBJ2-7; no clear D gene. The CDR3 runs to 14 residues. Germline assignment: CDR1 SGHAT and CDR2 FQNNGV. V was clipped by 1 base and J by 7 bases, with 14 bases between them. The CDR3 sequence: CASSLGSVSTEQYF. CDR3 nucleotides: TGTGCCAGCAGCTTAGGTTCCGTCAGCACGGAGCAGTACTTC.

In its sample, this clonotype was seen a few times. V usage is TRBV7-2 and J usage is TRBJ1-3; D call uncertain. Between the trimmed V and J ends, which lost 4 bases and 4 bases, there was a span of 11 bases. Germline CDR1 and CDR2: SGHTA and FQGNSA. This CDR3 is built from 14 residues. The CDR3 DNA reads as TGTGCCAGCAGCTACACAGTGTCCGGAAACACCATATATTTT. This sequence encodes CASSYTVSGNTIYF. Filled out from reference TRBV7-2 and TRBJ1-3, the complete variable domain reads GAGVSQSPSNKVTEKGKDVELRCDPISGHTALYWYRQSLGQGLEFLIYFQGNSAPDKSGLPSDRFSAERTGGSVSTLTIQRTQQEDSAVYLCASSYTVSGNTIYFGEGSWLTVV.

There are a few counts of this clonotype. The chain has TRBV5-1 and TRBJ2-1, with 8 bases identical to TRBD2. The germline V gene encodes CDR1 SGHRS and CDR2 YFSETQ. Unmatched junction bases numbered 3, after V lost 6 bases and J lost 1 base. The CDR3 loop spans 14 amino acids. The CDR3 bases are TGCGCCAGCACAGTAGCGGGATCCTACAATGAGCAGTTCTTC. Translation: CASTVAGSYNEQFF.

This rearrangement joins TRBV3-1 to TRBJ2-1; D tentatively reads TRBD1 or TRBD2 (6 bases each). Germline V gene lookup returns CDR1 LGHDT and CDR2 YNNKEL (reference sequence). The V and J ends lost 8 bases and 10 bases respectively, with 21 bases between them. This CDR3 has 14 residues. The CDR3 DNA sequence: TGTGCCAGCTCCGTTGGGTCCGGGGGCGGCGAGCAGTTCTTC. As protein: CASSVGSGGGEQFF.

This clonotype was recorded many times. The chain has TRBV19 and TRBJ1-2, with TRBD1 matching over 7 bases. Germline-derived CDR1 and CDR2 are LNHDA and SQIVND (reference sequence). V lost 6 bases, J lost 4 bases, and 5 bases stayed unmatched. This CDR3 comprises 13 residues. The CDR3 DNA sequence: TGTGCCAGTAGCCTGGGACAGACCTATGGCTACACCTTC. Protein sequence: CASSLGQTYGYTF. The variable domain in full, with the rest retrieved from reference TRBV19 and TRBJ1-2, is DGGITQSPKYLFRKEGQNVTLSCEQNLNHDAMYWYRQDPGQGLRLIYYSQIVNDFQKGDIAEGYSVSREKKESFPLTVTSAQKNPTAFYLCASSLGQTYGYTFGSGTRLTVV.

This clonotype appeared a few times. This chain joins TRBV6-5 and TRBJ2-5; 8 bases align to TRBD1. Germline V lookup: CDR1 MNHEY, CDR2 SVGAGI. The CDR3 sequence is 14 residues long. The junction had 7 bases not matched to a gene; V was cut back by 6 bases and J by 4 bases. DNA for the CDR3: TGTGCCAGCAGGATCGACAGGGGAGGAGAGACCCAGTACTTC. It yields the protein CASRIDRGGETQYF.

At least ten counts were recorded for this clonotype. The DNA for the CDR3 is TGTGCCAGCAGCCAAGAGCAGGGGCCAGGAAACACCATATATTTT. Protein: CASSQEQGPGNTIYF. This chain joins TRBV4-2 and TRBJ1-3, with D perhaps TRBD1 (6 bases). The CDR3 is 15 amino acids. V lost 0 bases and J lost 4, with 10 bases in between. Germline CDR1 reads LGHNA; CDR2 reads YNFKEQ.

The gene calls are TRBV3-1 and TRBJ2-1, with D possibly TRBD2 on 5 matching bases. Per the germline V gene, CDR1 is LGHDT and CDR2 is YNNKEL (reference sequence). There are 14 residues in the CDR3. V was trimmed by 3 bases and J by 8 bases, leaving 14 bases between them. CDR3 sequence reads: CASSQTGPRDEQFF. CDR3 nucleotides: TGTGCCAGCAGCCAGACGGGTCCGAGGGATGAGCAGTTCTTC.

This clonotype was observed many times. J is TRBJ2-7 and V is TRBV20-1; D might be TRBD1 or TRBD2, each matching 6 bases. CDR1 is DFQATT, CDR2 SNEGSKA, per germline (reference sequence). Deletions cut 1 base from V and 3 bases from J, with 19 bases between. There are 16 residues in the CDR3. The CDR3 protein is CSARVGAGRNYYEQYF. CDR3 DNA: TGCAGTGCTAGAGTGGGGGCCGGGAGAAACTACTACGAGCAGTACTTC.

About this clonotype: This may arise from a read error, as a much more abundant clone is one base away. This chain connects TRBV7-9 to TRBJ1-2, with a tentative D call TRBD1 (5 bases). The CDR3 is 13 amino acids. From germline, CDR1 is SEHNR and CDR2 FQNEAQ (reference sequence). V gave up 6 bases and J gave up 4 bases, with 12 bases separating them. The CDR3 DNA reads as TGTGCCAGCAGTCGCGGGACGGCCTATGGCTACACCTTC. Translated, it gives CASSRGTAYGYTF.

This clonotype was observed many times. V and J are TRBV4-2 and TRBJ1-6; TRBD1 matches 10 bases. The trim removed 5 bases at V and 10 bases at J, leaving 8 bases unmatched. This CDR3 has 15 residues. Germline V CDR1 and CDR2: LGHNA, YNFKEQ. The CDR3 protein is CASSSRDRGGSPLHF. The CDR3 bases are TGTGCCAGCAGCAGCCGGGACAGGGGAGGCTCACCCCTCCACTTT.

This clonotype has ten or more counts. The chain combines TRBV27 with TRBJ1-5; D unresolved. Germline-derived CDR1 and CDR2 are MNHEY and SMNVEV (reference sequence). The V end was cut by 5 bases, the J end by 3 bases, with 8 bases between. The CDR3 has 13 residues. The CDR3 sequence: CASSLTVNQPQHF. For the CDR3, the DNA is TGTGCCAGCAGTCTAACAGTCAATCAGCCCCAGCATTTT.

This clonotype has only a few counts. The rearrangement joins TRBV7-2 to TRBJ2-7; D is tentatively TRBD1 or TRBD2 (5 bases each). This CDR3 contains 16 residues. Germline V gene data show CDR1 as SGHTA and CDR2 as FQGNSA. Between the trimmed V and J ends, which lost 5 bases and 1 base, there was a span of 18 bases. The CDR3 region is CASSPRAGTDSYEQYF. CDR3 DNA: TGTGCCAGCAGCCCCCGCGCCGGGACGGATTCCTACGAGCAGTACTTC.

This clonotype was recorded a few times. The gene calls are TRBV7-6 and TRBJ2-1, with 7 bases that match TRBD2. Germline loops: CDR1 SGHVS, CDR2 FNYEAQ. V dropped 5 bases and J dropped 6; count of bases not matched to a gene: 7. This CDR3 is 14 amino acids long. CDR3 loop: CASSTMGGVNEQFF. CDR3 DNA: TGTGCCAGCAGCACGATGGGGGGGGTCAATGAGCAGTTCTTC.

This clonotype showed up many times. This chain joins TRBV7-6 and TRBJ2-1; D remains ambiguous. The germline V gene has CDR1 SGHVS and CDR2 FNYEAQ. V was clipped by 3 bases and J by 9 bases, with 9 bases between them. This CDR3 comprises 12 residues. CDR3 nucleotides: TGTGCCAGCAGCTTCGTTGGGCGTGAGCAGTTCTTC. This encodes CASSFVGREQFF.

This clonotype was observed a handful of times. The CDR3 reads CASSLGTGTGANVLTF. The DNA of the CDR3 is TGTGCCAGCAGCTTAGGGACAGGGACTGGGGCCAACGTCCTGACTTTC. This chain connects TRBV7-2 to TRBJ2-6; 8 bases align to TRBD1. The CDR3 is 16 residues long. V trimming: 1 base; J trimming: 2 bases; junction bases outside the gene matches: 1. CDR1 and CDR2 (germline): SGHTA, FQGNSA.

A word on this clonotype: No conserved phenylalanine or tryptophan ends this CDR3, so it is likely a read error. The gene calls are TRBV10-2 and TRBJ1-5; D gene uncertain. CDR1 WSHSY and CDR2 SAAADI come from the germline V gene. The CDR3 runs to 13 residues. V dropped 7 bases and J dropped 6 bases, with 13 bases sitting between them. CDR3 sequence reads: CASKDIWSQPQHI. In DNA form, the CDR3 reads TGCGCCAGCAAAGACATCTGGTCTCAGCCCCAGCATATT.

In its sample, this clonotype was seen many times. The genes are TRBV12-3 or TRBV12-4 and TRBJ2-1; TRBD1 might be the D (5 bases). The V and J ends lost 6 bases and 3 bases respectively, with 15 bases between them. The CDR3 is 15 amino acids. For the CDR3, the DNA is TGTGCCAGCAGAGTAGGGGATATTAACTACAATGAGCAGTTCTTC. Protein: CASRVGDINYNEQFF.